Below are 30 T cell receptor beta chains sequenced from a single sample in a study of long-term antiretroviral therapy in people with HIV. The assay, immunoSEQ v3.0, was run at survey level. TCRdb keeps only in-frame clones here, not all; method: immunoSEQ multiplex PCR. This table holds about 17,000 clones, 60% to 80% found once. Sequences were derived from unsorted PBMCs, sampled 2.3 years after starting antiretroviral therapy. The receptors derive from a woman aged 40 to 50 with HIV.

The CDR3 bases are TGTGCCTGGATCCAGGGAAGTGGCTACACCTTC. Protein sequence: CAWIQGSGYTF. The genes are TRBV30 and TRBJ1-2, with D perhaps TRBD1 (5 bases). The germline gives CDR1 GTSNPN, CDR2 SVGIG (reference sequence). V lost 4 bases and J lost 7, with 10 bases in between. This CDR3 has 11 residues.

The V and J genes are TRBV7-9 and TRBJ2-1; D is unresolved. With 3 bases removed from V and 6 bases from J, the gap between germline ends came to 3 bases. CDR3 length: 11 amino acids. The germline V gene has CDR1 SEHNR and CDR2 FQNEAQ (reference sequence). CDR3: CASSFVNEQFF. The CDR3 DNA is TGTGCCAGCAGCTTTGTCAATGAGCAGTTCTTC.

The chain carries TRBV4-1 and TRBJ1-3; no definite D call. The length of the CDR3 is 14 residues. The V gene's germline CDR1 is MGHRA and CDR2 YSYEKL. V was shortened by 1 base and J by 4 bases, with 8 bases between the two germline ends. CDR3 residues: CASSQGILGNTIYF. For the CDR3, the DNA is TGCGCCAGCAGCCAAGGGATTCTCGGAAACACCATATATTTT.

This chain uses TRBV6-5 with TRBJ1-1; D is unclear. CDR1 and CDR2 from the germline V gene are MNHEY and SVGAGI. The CDR3 has 13 amino acids. Deletions cut 2 bases from V and 3 bases from J, with 7 bases between. CDR3 loop: CASSYDGYTEAFF. The DNA for the CDR3 is TGTGCCAGCAGTTACGATGGGTACACTGAAGCTTTCTTT.

Only one count was recorded for this clone. This chain connects TRBV4-2 to TRBJ2-7; D not certain. The V gene lost 3 bases and the J gene lost 4 bases, with 13 bases spanning the gap. CDR1 LGHNA and CDR2 YNFKEQ come from the germline V gene. This CDR3 has 14 amino acids. The CDR3 DNA sequence: TGTGCCAGCAGCCAGACGGCCAAAGGATACGAGCAGTACTTC. Translating it yields CASSQTAKGYEQYF.

This clone was found once. The chain employs TRBV5-6 and TRBJ2-7; D is perhaps TRBD1 or TRBD2 (5 bases each). The CDR3 has 17 residues. V gave up 4 bases and J gave up 3 bases, with 23 bases separating them. The V gene's germline CDR1 is SGHDT and CDR2 YYEEEE. DNA for the CDR3: TGTGCCAGCAGCCGGGGACGCCCAGCCTCCCTAGGCTACGAGCAGTACTTC. Residues: CASSRGRPASLGYEQYF.

The rearrangement links TRBV7-8 to TRBJ1-4; 7 bases agree with TRBD1. Germline CDR1 is SGHVS and CDR2 is FQNEAQ. Germline trimming cut 5 bases from V and 3 bases from J; bases unmatched to any gene: 6. The CDR3 consists of 15 residues. The DNA of the CDR3 is TGTGCCAGCAGCAACCACAGGGGAGCTAATGAAAAACTGTTTTTT. Translated: CASSNHRGANEKLFF.

This clone was seen a handful of times. The chain has TRBV6-1 and TRBJ1-2; D unresolved. Trimming left V 5 bases short and J 4 bases short, with 5 bases between. Germline V gene data show CDR1 as MNHNS and CDR2 as SASEGT. The CDR3 spans 11 residues. As DNA, the CDR3 is TGTGCCAGCAGTACCAGCTATGGCTACACCTTC. It translates to CASSTSYGYTF.

The chain employs TRBV15 and TRBJ1-5, with D unresolved. Trimming left V 2 bases short and J 4 bases short, with 12 bases between. The CDR3 has 15 residues. Germline V lookup: CDR1 LNHNV, CDR2 YYDKDF (reference sequence). Here the CDR3 reads CATSRSPGDNQPQHF. In DNA form, the CDR3 reads TGTGCCACCAGCAGATCACCGGGCGATAATCAGCCCCAGCATTTT. The complete variable domain, with remaining parts taken from reference TRBV15 and TRBJ1-5, reads DAMVIQNPRYQVTQFGKPVTLSCSQTLNHNVMYWYQQKSSQAPKLLFHYYDKDFNNEADTPDNFQSRRPNTSFCFLDIRSPGLGDTAMYLCATSRSPGDNQPQHFGDGTRLSIL.

The chain joins TRBV14 to TRBJ2-1, with a possible D match to TRBD1 (5 bases). Germline lookup yields CDR1 SGHDN and CDR2 FVKESK. The ends were cut back, 1 base at V and 4 bases at J, with 11 bases in the middle. CDR3 length: 15 residues. This CDR3 reads CASSQGTQGYNEQFF. CDR3 nucleotide sequence: TGTGCCAGCAGCCAAGGGACCCAGGGATACAATGAGCAGTTCTTC.

This clone was seen more than once but under ten times. This chain links TRBV5-6 with TRBJ2-7; possibly TRBD1 for D (5 bases). The CDR3 has 13 amino acids. The V gene's germline CDR1 is SGHDT and CDR2 YYEEEE. The ends were cut back, 3 bases at V and 1 base at J, with 8 bases in the middle. CDR3 protein: CASSWGGSYEQYF. For the CDR3, the DNA is TGTGCCAGCAGCTGGGGCGGATCCTACGAGCAGTACTTC.

V is TRBV30 and J is TRBJ1-1; D is ambiguous. In germline, CDR1 is GTSNPN, CDR2 SVGIG (reference sequence). There are 14 residues in the CDR3. The V gene lost 0 bases and the J gene lost 4 bases, with 12 bases spanning the gap. CDR3 protein: CAWSVKRSGTEAFF. Written as DNA, the CDR3 is TGTGCCTGGAGTGTAAAAAGGTCAGGCACTGAAGCTTTCTTT.

The chain couples TRBV2 to TRBJ2-2, with a tentative D call TRBD1 (6 bases). The germline V gene encodes CDR1 SNHLY and CDR2 FYNNEI. The CDR3 is 14 residues long. V was clipped by 8 bases and J by 0 bases, with 10 bases between them. Here the CDR3 reads CASLGGTNTGELFF. The CDR3, as DNA: TGTGCCAGCCTTGGGGGCACGAACACCGGGGAGCTGTTTTTT.

This clone was picked up a small number of times. The V call is TRBV5-1, the J call TRBJ1-2, with D uncertain. CDR1 and CDR2 (germline): SGHRS, YFSETQ. The CDR3 is made up of 14 amino acids. Trimming removed 1 base from V and 7 bases from J, with 14 bases in between. The CDR3 here is CASSLSESEGGYTF. DNA for the CDR3: TGCGCCAGCAGCTTGAGTGAGTCGGAGGGTGGCTACACCTTC. Variable domain in full (rest from reference TRBV5-1 and TRBJ1-2): KAGVTQTPRYLIKTRGQQVTLSCSPISGHRSVSWYQQTPGQGLQFLFEYFSETQRNKGNFPGRFSGRQFSNSRSEMNVSTLELGDSALYLCASSLSESEGGYTFGSGTRLTVV.

The chain has TRBV19 and TRBJ2-7; a weak D match, TRBD1 (6 bases). The CDR3 runs 13 residues. CDR1 LNHDA and CDR2 SQIVND come from the germline V gene (reference sequence). The V end was cut by 3 bases, the J end by 4 bases, with 10 bases between. CDR3 sequence: CASSIGQGYEQYF. The DNA for the CDR3 is TGTGCCAGTAGTATCGGGCAGGGGTACGAGCAGTACTTC.

V usage is TRBV11-2 and J usage is TRBJ2-1, with TRBD2 as a possible D gene (5 bases). The germline CDR1 and CDR2 sequences are SGHAT and FQNNGV. V was clipped by 5 bases and J by 4 bases, with 18 bases between them. This CDR3 comprises 16 residues. The CDR3 nucleotides are TGTGCCAGCAGCCCCCTCGGGCTAGCAGGATACAATGAGCAGTTCTTC. Protein sequence: CASSPLGLAGYNEQFF.

The genes are TRBV14 and TRBJ1-1, with a possible D match to TRBD1 (6 bases). With 4 bases removed from V and 8 bases from J, the gap between germline ends came to 14 bases. Germline CDR1 reads SGHDN; CDR2 reads FVKESK. The CDR3 runs to 13 residues. The DNA for the CDR3 is TGTGCCAGCAGCCTCCTACAGGGAAGGGAAGCTTTCTTT. Protein: CASSLLQGREAFF.

The chain recombines TRBV14 with TRBJ2-1; 8 bases match TRBD2. This CDR3 comprises 12 residues. V was clipped by 2 bases and J by 12 bases; unmatched bases: 3. Germline CDR1 and CDR2: SGHDN and FVKESK. The CDR3 reads CASSQYGRAQFF. CDR3 nucleotide sequence: TGTGCCAGCAGCCAATACGGGAGGGCGCAGTTCTTC. Filled out from reference TRBV14 and TRBJ2-1, the complete variable domain reads EAGVTQFPSHSVIEKGQTVTLRCDPISGHDNLYWYRRVMGKEIKFLLHFVKESKQDESGMPNNRFLAERTGGTYSTLKVQPAELEDSGVYFCASSQYGRAQFFGPGTRLTVL.

This chain uses TRBV27 with TRBJ2-7; D unclear. Deletions cut 0 bases from V and 2 bases from J, with 5 bases between. Germline-derived CDR1 and CDR2 are MNHEY and SMNVEV (reference sequence). This CDR3 comprises 13 residues. The CDR3 DNA reads TGTGCCAGCAGTTTATCGGCAGCCTACGAGCAGTACTTC. Its translation is CASSLSAAYEQYF.

The CDR3 DNA reads TGTGCCAGCAGCGTAGAGGGTTACACTGAAGCTTTCTTT. Protein: CASSVEGYTEAFF. The chain carries TRBV9 and TRBJ1-1; D gene unclear. CDR1 SGDLS and CDR2 YYNGEE come from the germline V gene. This CDR3 is built from 13 residues. Deletions cut 0 bases from V and 3 bases from J, with 6 bases between.

The count of this clone is one. The V call is TRBV5-6, the J call TRBJ1-3, with a tentative D call TRBD1 (6 bases). The germline V gene has CDR1 SGHDT and CDR2 YYEEEE. Trimming pared 4 bases from V and 11 bases from J, leaving 16 bases between. The CDR3 is 13 amino acids. The CDR3 spells CASSVQGRGSIYF. The CDR3 DNA reads as TGTGCCAGCAGCGTACAGGGAAGGGGCTCCATATATTTT.

This clone showed up just once. The V call is TRBV25-1, the J call TRBJ2-6; D is perhaps TRBD2 (5 bases). Between the trimmed V and J ends, which lost 2 bases and 2 bases, there was a span of 10 bases. The CDR3 has 16 amino acids. The germline gives CDR1 MGHDK, CDR2 SYGVNS. The CDR3 nucleotides read TGTGCCAGCAGTGAAGTTTCGGGGACTGGGGCCAACGTCCTGACTTTC. Residues: CASSEVSGTGANVLTF.

This clone came up once. V is TRBV5-4 and J is TRBJ2-3; possible D gene TRBD2, 6 bases. This CDR3 region has 15 residues. Germline V CDR1 and CDR2: SGHNT, YYREEE (reference sequence). The V end was cut by 2 bases, the J end by 3 bases, with 13 bases between. As DNA, the CDR3 is TGTGCCAGCAGCTTTCCCGGGGCGGGGACAGATACGCAGTATTTT. It yields the protein CASSFPGAGTDTQYF. Filled out from reference TRBV5-4 and TRBJ2-3, the complete variable domain reads ETGVTQSPTHLIKTRGQQVTLRCSSQSGHNTVSWYQQALGQGPQFIFQYYREEENGRGNFPPRFSGLQFPNYSSELNVNALELDDSALYLCASSFPGAGTDTQYFGPGTRLTVL.

The chain is built from TRBV19 and TRBJ1-1; 8 nucleotides line up with TRBD1. J was trimmed by 5 bases and V by 5 bases; bases with no gene match: 10. This CDR3 region has 15 residues. Germline CDR1 and CDR2: LNHDA and SQIVND (reference sequence). CDR3 nucleotide sequence: TGTGCCAGTAGTCTCGGACAGGGAGGGAATACTGAAGCTTTCTTT. It yields the protein CASSLGQGGNTEAFF.

The genes are TRBV5-1 and TRBJ2-3; D gene uncertain. The CDR3 spans 11 residues. From germline, CDR1 is SGHRS and CDR2 YFSETQ. Trimming shortened V by 1 base and J by 9 bases, and 6 bases separated the two germline ends. The CDR3 spells CASSLKETQYF. CDR3 DNA: TGCGCCAGCAGCTTGAAGGAAACGCAGTATTTT.

The V and J genes are TRBV7-9 and TRBJ2-7; 7 positions match TRBD1. V lost 8 bases and J lost 4; bases outside the gene matches: 8. CDR1 and CDR2 (germline): SEHNR, FQNEAQ (reference sequence). The CDR3 spans 13 residues. The CDR3 sequence: CASLRTGEYEQYF. CDR3 DNA: TGTGCCAGCTTGAGGACAGGAGAGTACGAGCAGTACTTC.

This clone has just a few counts. The chain uses TRBV9 and TRBJ2-1; 9 bases are shared with TRBD2. The J segment lost 6 bases and the V segment lost 3 bases, leaving 10 bases of the junction unmatched. CDR1 is SGDLS and CDR2 is YYNGEE in the germline V gene. The CDR3 contains 16 residues. The CDR3 is CASSALLAGFGNEQFF. Here the CDR3 DNA reads TGTGCCAGCAGCGCCCTACTAGCGGGTTTCGGCAATGAGCAGTTCTTC.

This sequence joins TRBV13 and TRBJ2-3; unclear D gene. CDR1 and CDR2 from the germline V gene are PRHDT and FYEKMQ (reference sequence). This CDR3 has 15 amino acids. Trimming stripped 1 base from V and 2 bases from J, with 10 bases between. In DNA form, the CDR3 reads TGTGCCAGCAGCTTAGCCGCTCGGATCACAGATACGCAGTATTTT. This translates into CASSLAARITDTQYF.

The chain carries TRBV6-5 and TRBJ2-2, with TRBD1 identical over 7 bases. Trimming took 7 bases from V and 7 from J; bases not matched to a gene: 9. The CDR3 loop spans 14 amino acids. The V gene's germline CDR1 is MNHEY and CDR2 SVGAGI. The CDR3 here is CASTHTGVVGELFF. The CDR3 DNA sequence: TGTGCCAGCACTCACACAGGGGTTGTCGGGGAGCTGTTTTTT.

The CDR3 sequence is CASTTGGVSSFNYGYTF. CDR3 bases: TGTGCCAGCACCACGGGGGGGGTCAGCTCATTTAACTATGGCTACACCTTC. V and J are TRBV5-4 and TRBJ1-2; D may be TRBD1 (5 bases). The V gene's germline CDR1 is SGHNT and CDR2 YYREEE (reference sequence). The CDR3 has 17 residues. The V end lost 6 bases, the J end lost 1 base, and 22 bases lay between the germline ends.